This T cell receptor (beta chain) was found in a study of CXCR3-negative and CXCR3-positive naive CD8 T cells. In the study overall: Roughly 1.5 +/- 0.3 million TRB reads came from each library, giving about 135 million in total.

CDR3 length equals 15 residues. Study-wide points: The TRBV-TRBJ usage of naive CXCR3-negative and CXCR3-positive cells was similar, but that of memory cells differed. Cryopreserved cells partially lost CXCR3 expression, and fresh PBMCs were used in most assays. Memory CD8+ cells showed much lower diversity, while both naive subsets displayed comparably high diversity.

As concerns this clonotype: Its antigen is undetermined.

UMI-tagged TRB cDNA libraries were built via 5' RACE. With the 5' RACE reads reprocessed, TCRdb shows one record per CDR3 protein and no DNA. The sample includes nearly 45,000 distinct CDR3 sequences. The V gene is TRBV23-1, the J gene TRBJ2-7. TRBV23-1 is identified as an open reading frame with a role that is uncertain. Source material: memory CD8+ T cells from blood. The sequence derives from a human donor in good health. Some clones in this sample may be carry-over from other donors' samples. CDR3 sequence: CASSHSGRMVYEQYF.